A selection of T cell receptor beta chains follows, all from one sample in a study of cytomegalovirus exposure and HLA in healthy donors. Some clones are missing from TCRdb's copy, which holds only in-frame ones; the method was immunoSEQ multiplex PCR. The table includes 100,000 to 150,000 clones, about 68% detected once. Input material: PBMCs. Source of these receptors: a man between 40 and 49 years old in good health and CMV-seropositive. Each CDR3 is given with its conserved first and last residue. The D gene is left open where the match is weak. Size is omitted from some rows. Given values are once, few, many or a class for expanded clones.

D: TRBD1
V: TRBV12-5
length: 23
size: NA
J: TRBJ1-1
CDR3: CASGLVQWGPGQGFVEEHTEAFF
DNA: TGTGCTAGTGGTTTGGTACAATGGGGCCCGGGACAGGGGTTTGTGGAGGAGCACACTGAAGCTTTCTTT

D: NA
V: TRBV6-1
length: 16
size: once
J: TRBJ1-5
CDR3: CASSEAGRGSNQPQHF
DNA: TGTGCCAGCAGTGAAGCCGGTCGGGGAAGCAATCAGCCCCAGCATTTT

D: TRBD2
V: TRBV7-2
length: 16
size: NA
J: TRBJ2-3
CDR3: CASSFSASGTRDTQYF
DNA: TGTGCCAGCAGCTTTTCGGCTAGCGGGACCCGGGACACGCAGTATTTT

D: NA
V: TRBV4-2
length: 14
size: NA
J: TRBJ2-7
CDR3: CASSRDGGSYEQYF
DNA: TGTGCCAGCAGCCGGGACGGGGGCTCCTACGAGCAGTACTTC

D: NA
V: TRBV27
length: 16
size: NA
J: TRBJ1-1
CDR3: CASSSTSLTGNTEAFF
DNA: TGTGCCAGCAGTTCGACTAGCTTAACAGGGAACACTGAAGCTTTCTTT

D: TRBD1
V: TRBV7-9
length: 13
size: NA
J: TRBJ2-7
CDR3: CASSRDSSYEQYF
DNA: TGTGCCAGCAGCCGGGACAGCTCCTACGAGCAGTACTTC

D: NA
V: TRBV2
length: 12
size: NA
J: TRBJ1-1
CDR3: CASTGFDTEAFF
DNA: TGTGCCAGCACAGGGTTCGACACTGAAGCTTTCTTT

D: TRBD1
V: TRBV5-1
length: 17
size: NA
J: TRBJ1-6
CDR3: CASSLEGQARYNSPLHF
DNA: TGCGCCAGCAGCTTGGAGGGACAGGCACGCTATAATTCACCCCTCCACTTT

D: NA
V: TRBV19
length: 15
size: few
J: TRBJ1-4
CDR3: CASSDQTRRNEKLFF
DNA: TGTGCCAGTAGTGACCAGACAAGGCGAAATGAAAAACTGTTTTTT

D: TRBD1
V: TRBV6-6
length: 12
size: NA
J: TRBJ1-4
CDR3: CATRTGSEKLFF
DNA: TGTGCCACCAGGACAGGTTCTGAAAAACTGTTTTTT

D: TRBD2
V: TRBV5-8
length: 16
size: NA
J: TRBJ2-7
CDR3: CASSLFEGLAEYEQYF
DNA: TGTGCCAGCAGCTTGTTTGAGGGACTAGCGGAGTACGAGCAGTACTTC

D: TRBD2
V: TRBV7-9
length: 18
size: NA
J: TRBJ2-7
CDR3: CSSSLGGLAGEGHHEQYF
DNA: TGTTCCAGCAGCTTAGGAGGATTGGCGGGAGAGGGTCACCACGAGCAGTACTTC

D: NA
V: TRBV6-5
length: 13
size: NA
J: TRBJ1-6
CDR3: CASGTDYNSPLHF
DNA: TGTGCCAGCGGGACTGACTATAATTCACCCCTCCACTTT

D: NA
V: TRBV7-9
length: 15
size: NA
J: TRBJ1-4
CDR3: CASSSRAARNEKLFF
DNA: TGTGCCAGCAGCTCGCGGGCAGCCCGTAATGAAAAACTGTTTTTT

D: NA
V: TRBV27
length: 15
size: NA
J: TRBJ2-7
CDR3: CASSLSRLATGEQYF
DNA: TGTGCCAGCAGTTTATCGAGGCTAGCGACGGGTGAGCAGTACTTC

D: TRBD1
V: TRBV2
length: 15
size: few
J: TRBJ2-1
CDR3: CASRLQGVPYNEQFF
DNA: TGTGCCAGCAGATTACAGGGGGTACCCTACAATGAGCAGTTCTTC

D: NA
V: TRBV15
length: 19
size: NA
J: TRBJ1-1
CDR3: CATSRGRTRQAQVGTEAFF
DNA: TGTGCCACCAGCAGAGGCCGAACCCGACAGGCGCAAGTTGGCACTGAAGCTTTCTTT

D: NA
V: TRBV6-5
length: 13
size: NA
J: TRBJ1-3
CDR3: CASSRSGGDTIYF
DNA: TGTGCCAGCAGCCGATCCGGGGGGGACACCATATATTTT

D: NA
V: TRBV5-1
length: 14
size: NA
J: TRBJ2-7
CDR3: CASSLAQGPYEQYF
DNA: TGCGCCAGCAGCTTGGCGCAGGGCCCCTACGAGCAGTACTTC

D: NA
V: TRBV5-5
length: 15
size: NA
J: TRBJ2-3
CDR3: CASSPWGLVTDTQYF
DNA: TGTGCCAGCAGCCCATGGGGGCTAGTCACAGATACGCAGTATTTT

D: NA
V: TRBV4-3
length: 17
size: NA
J: TRBJ1-6
CDR3: CASSQDRQGIINSPLHF
DNA: TGCGCCAGCAGCCAAGATAGGCAGGGTATTATTAATTCACCCCTCCACTTT

D: NA
V: TRBV5-1
length: 16
size: NA
J: TRBJ2-3
CDR3: CASSLGHQASTDTQYF
DNA: TGCGCCAGCAGCTTGGGACACCAAGCTAGCACAGATACGCAGTATTTT

D: TRBD1
V: TRBV25-1
length: 13
size: many
J: TRBJ1-1
CDR3: CASSATGGTEAFF
DNA: TGTGCCAGCAGTGCGACAGGGGGAACTGAAGCTTTCTTT

D: TRBD2
V: TRBV19
length: 14
size: once
J: TRBJ2-1
CDR3: CASRPTSGNNEQFF
DNA: TGTGCCAGTAGACCGACTAGCGGGAACAATGAGCAGTTCTTC

D: TRBD1
V: TRBV2
length: 15
size: NA
J: TRBJ1-4
CDR3: CASIWTGGTNEKLFF
DNA: TGTGCCAGCATCTGGACAGGGGGGACTAATGAAAAACTGTTTTTT

D: TRBD2
V: TRBV29-1
length: 12
size: NA
J: TRBJ2-7
CDR3: CSAGTTTYEQYF
DNA: TGCAGCGCTGGGACTACGACCTACGAGCAGTACTTC

D: TRBD1
V: TRBV4-2
length: 18
size: NA
J: TRBJ1-2
CDR3: CASSQDFRTGGTNYGYTF
DNA: TGTGCCAGCAGCCAAGATTTTAGGACAGGGGGTACTAACTATGGCTACACCTTC

D: NA
V: TRBV7-9
length: 13
size: NA
J: TRBJ1-5
CDR3: CASSFAGNQPQHF
DNA: TGTGCCAGCAGCTTCGCGGGTAATCAGCCCCAGCATTTT

D: TRBD2
V: TRBV19
length: 16
size: NA
J: TRBJ2-3
CDR3: CASSMPALAGADTQYF
DNA: TGTGCCAGTAGTATGCCTGCCCTAGCGGGGGCAGATACGCAGTATTTT

D: TRBD2
V: TRBV6-6
length: 16
size: NA
J: TRBJ2-1
CDR3: CASSYFLAGGDNEQFF
DNA: TGTGCCAGCAGTTACTTCTTAGCGGGGGGGGACAATGAGCAGTTCTTC

D: TRBD2
V: TRBV6-1
length: 15
size: few
J: TRBJ2-3
CDR3: CASSEERGGTDTQYF
DNA: TGTGCCAGCAGTGAAGAGCGGGGGGGCACAGATACGCAGTATTTT

D: NA
V: TRBV28
length: 15
size: few
J: TRBJ1-5
CDR3: CASSLRQVSNQPQHF
DNA: TGTGCCAGCAGTTTACGACAGGTTAGCAATCAGCCCCAGCATTTT

D: TRBD2
V: TRBV7-8
length: 17
size: once
J: TRBJ2-1
CDR3: CASSRRLAGDSYNEQFF
DNA: TGTGCCAGCAGCCGGCGACTAGCGGGAGACTCCTACAATGAGCAGTTCTTC

D: NA
V: TRBV19
length: 13
size: NA
J: TRBJ1-3
CDR3: CASSIGGGNTIYF
DNA: TGTGCCAGTAGTATAGGAGGGGGAAACACCATATATTTT

D: TRBD2
V: TRBV10-3
length: 20
size: NA
J: TRBJ2-2
CDR3: CATSESTGGLAGPRTGELFF
DNA: TGTGCCACCAGTGAGTCGACGGGGGGGCTAGCGGGACCCAGAACCGGGGAGCTGTTTTTT

D: TRBD1
V: TRBV15
length: 15
size: NA
J: TRBJ2-7
CDR3: CATSPGTASSYEQYF
DNA: TGTGCCACCAGCCCCGGGACAGCGAGCTCCTACGAGCAGTACTTC

D: TRBD2
V: TRBV2
length: 18
size: few
J: TRBJ2-5
CDR3: CASSQPGLAGGLGETQYF
DNA: TGTGCCAGCAGTCAGCCGGGACTAGCGGGGGGATTAGGAGAGACCCAGTACTTC

D: TRBD2
V: TRBV11-2
length: 18
size: NA
J: TRBJ2-1
CDR3: CASSLFFPGLAQYNEQFF
DNA: TGTGCCAGCAGCTTATTCTTCCCGGGACTAGCACAGTACAATGAGCAGTTCTTC

D: TRBD2
V: TRBV7-7
length: 19
size: NA
J: TRBJ2-3
CDR3: CASSQGTTSGKLGTDTQYF
DNA: TGTGCTAGCAGCCAAGGTACGACTAGCGGGAAGCTCGGCACAGATACGCAGTATTTT

D: TRBD1
V: TRBV14
length: 16
size: NA
J: TRBJ2-2
CDR3: CASSQAGTGISGELFF
DNA: TGTGCCAGCAGCCAAGCAGGGACAGGGATTTCCGGGGAGCTGTTTTTT

D: TRBD2
V: TRBV11-2
length: 16
size: few
J: TRBJ2-7
CDR3: CASSRTSGGSSYEQYF
DNA: TGTGCCAGCAGCCGCACCAGCGGGGGTAGCTCCTACGAGCAGTACTTC

D: TRBD1
V: TRBV5-4
length: 15
size: NA
J: TRBJ2-5
CDR3: CASSSGTGEGKTQYF
DNA: TGTGCCAGCAGCAGCGGGACAGGGGAGGGAAAGACCCAGTACTTC